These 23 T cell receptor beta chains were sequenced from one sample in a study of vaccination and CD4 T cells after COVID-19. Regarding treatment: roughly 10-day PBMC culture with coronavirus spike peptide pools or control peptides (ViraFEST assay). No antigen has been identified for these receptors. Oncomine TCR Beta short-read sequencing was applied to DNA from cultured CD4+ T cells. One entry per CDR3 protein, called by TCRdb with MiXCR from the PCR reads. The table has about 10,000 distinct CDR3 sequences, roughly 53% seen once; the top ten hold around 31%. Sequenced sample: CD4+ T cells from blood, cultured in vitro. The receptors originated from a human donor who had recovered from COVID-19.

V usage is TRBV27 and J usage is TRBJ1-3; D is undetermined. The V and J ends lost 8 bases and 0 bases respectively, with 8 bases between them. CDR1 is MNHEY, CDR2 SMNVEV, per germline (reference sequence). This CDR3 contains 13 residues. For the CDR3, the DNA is TGTGCCAGCCGGGCCCACTCTGGAAACACCATATATTTT. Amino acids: CASRAHSGNTIYF.

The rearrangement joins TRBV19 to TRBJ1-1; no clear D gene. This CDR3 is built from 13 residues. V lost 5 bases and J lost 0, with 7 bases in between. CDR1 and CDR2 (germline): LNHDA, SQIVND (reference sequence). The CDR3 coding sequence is TGTGCCAGTAGTCGAAGGGTGAACACTGAAGCTTTCTTT. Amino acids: CASSRRVNTEAFF.

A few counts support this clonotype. The CDR3 is CASSPEAPGTGELFF. The DNA of the CDR3 is TGTGCCAGCAGCCCGGAGGCCCCGGGCACCGGGGAGCTGTTTTTT. The V and J genes are TRBV7-2 and TRBJ2-2, with TRBD2 as a possible D gene (5 bases). The CDR3 totals 15 residues. Per germline, CDR1 SGHTA and CDR2 FQGNSA. Trimming removed 5 bases from V and 4 bases from J, with 14 bases in between. The whole variable domain, remainder taken from reference TRBV7-2 and TRBJ2-2, is GAGVSQSPSNKVTEKGKDVELRCDPISGHTALYWYRQSLGQGLEFLIYFQGNSAPDKSGLPSDRFSAERTGGSVSTLTIQRTQQEDSAVYLCASSPEAPGTGELFFGEGSRLTVL.

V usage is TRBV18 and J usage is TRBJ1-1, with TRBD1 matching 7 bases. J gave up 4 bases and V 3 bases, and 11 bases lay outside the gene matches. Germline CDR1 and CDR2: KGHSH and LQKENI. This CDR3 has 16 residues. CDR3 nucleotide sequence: TGTGCCAGCTCACCCAACCGACAGGGCTCGGGCACTGAAGCTTTCTTT. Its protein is CASSPNRQGSGTEAFF. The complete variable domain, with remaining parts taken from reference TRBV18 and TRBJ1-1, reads NAGVMQNPRHLVRRRGQEARLRCSPMKGHSHVYWYRQLPEEGLKFMVYLQKENIIDESGMPKERFSAEFPKEGPSILRIQQVVRGDSAAYFCASSPNRQGSGTEAFFGQGTRLTVV.

DNA of the CDR3: TGTGCCAGCAGCCCCGGACTAGCGGGAGATCAAGAGACCCAGTACTTC. Translation: CASSPGLAGDQETQYF. This chain joins TRBV7-2 and TRBJ2-5; 13 bases fit TRBD2. This CDR3 has 16 amino acids. From germline, CDR1 is SGHTA and CDR2 FQGNSA. Trimming took 5 bases from V and 2 from J; bases not matched to a gene: 5.

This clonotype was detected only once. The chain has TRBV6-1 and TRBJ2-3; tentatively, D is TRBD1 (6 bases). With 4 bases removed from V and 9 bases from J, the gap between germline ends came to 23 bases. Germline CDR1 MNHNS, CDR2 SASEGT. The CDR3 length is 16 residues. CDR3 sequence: CASSVGLDLNRATQYF. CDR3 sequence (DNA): TGTGCCAGCAGTGTGGGTTTGGATCTTAACAGGGCGACGCAGTATTTT.

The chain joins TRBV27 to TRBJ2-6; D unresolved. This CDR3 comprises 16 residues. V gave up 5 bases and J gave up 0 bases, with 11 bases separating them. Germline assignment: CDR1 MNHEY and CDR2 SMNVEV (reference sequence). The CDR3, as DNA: TGTGCCAGCAGTCCCCTTGGGGACTCTGGGGCCAACGTCCTGACTTTC. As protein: CASSPLGDSGANVLTF.

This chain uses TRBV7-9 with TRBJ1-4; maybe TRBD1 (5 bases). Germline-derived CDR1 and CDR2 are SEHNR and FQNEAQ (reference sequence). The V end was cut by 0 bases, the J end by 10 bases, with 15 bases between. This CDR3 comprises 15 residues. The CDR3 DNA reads TGTGCCAGCAGCTTAGCGCCCGACGGGAGGGGAAAACTGTTTTTT. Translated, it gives CASSLAPDGRGKLFF.

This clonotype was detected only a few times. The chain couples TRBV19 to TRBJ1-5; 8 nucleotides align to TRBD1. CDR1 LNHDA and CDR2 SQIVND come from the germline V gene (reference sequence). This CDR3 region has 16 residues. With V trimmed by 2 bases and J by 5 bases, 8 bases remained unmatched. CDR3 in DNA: TGTGCCAGTAGTATAAGAAGGCAGGGGGCCCATCAGCCCCAGCATTTT. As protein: CASSIRRQGAHQPQHF.

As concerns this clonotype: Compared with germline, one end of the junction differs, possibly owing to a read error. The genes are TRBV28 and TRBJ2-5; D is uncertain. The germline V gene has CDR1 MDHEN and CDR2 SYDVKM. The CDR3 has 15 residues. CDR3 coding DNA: TGTGCCAGCAGTTCCCTGACCGTGGGGAAAGAGACCCTGTACTTC. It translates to CASSSLTVGKETLYF.

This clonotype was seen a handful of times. As DNA, the CDR3 is TGCAGCGTTTCGCCCTCCCGCGGCACTGAAGCTTTCTTT. Its translation: CSVSPSRGTEAFF. The V and J genes are TRBV29-1 and TRBJ1-1; no clear D gene. With 5 bases removed from V and 4 bases from J, the gap between germline ends came to 14 bases. CDR1 and CDR2 from the germline V gene are SQVTM and ANQGSEA. This CDR3 contains 13 residues. Full variable domain (missing parts from reference TRBV29-1 and TRBJ1-1): SAVISQKPSRDICQRGTSLTIQCQVDSQVTMMFWYRQQPGQSLTLIATANQGSEATYESGFVIDKFPISRPNLTFSTLTVSNMSPEDSSIYLCSVSPSRGTEAFFGQGTRLTVV.

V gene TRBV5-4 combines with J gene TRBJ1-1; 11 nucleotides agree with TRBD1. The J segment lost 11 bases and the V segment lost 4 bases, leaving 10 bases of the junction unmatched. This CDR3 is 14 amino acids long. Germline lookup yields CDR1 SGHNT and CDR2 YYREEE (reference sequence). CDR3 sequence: CASSRDRGKGWAFF. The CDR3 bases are TGTGCCAGCAGCAGGGACAGGGGGAAGGGGTGGGCTTTCTTT.

CDR3 in amino acids: CASSLPTGQDTEAFF. In nucleotides, the CDR3 is TGTGCCAGCAGCTTACCGACAGGACAAGACACTGAAGCTTTCTTT. V usage is TRBV7-9 and J usage is TRBJ1-1; D perhaps matches TRBD1 (6 bases). Germline V gene data show CDR1 as SEHNR and CDR2 as FQNEAQ (reference sequence). This CDR3 spans 15 amino acids. Between the trimmed V and J ends, which lost 2 bases and 3 bases, there was a span of 13 bases.

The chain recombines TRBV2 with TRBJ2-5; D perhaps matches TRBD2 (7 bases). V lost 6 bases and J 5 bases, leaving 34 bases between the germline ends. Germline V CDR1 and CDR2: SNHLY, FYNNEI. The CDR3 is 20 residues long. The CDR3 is CASSTDGGREGPKGVETQYF. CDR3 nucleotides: TGTGCCAGCAGCACGGACGGGGGGCGCGAAGGGCCGAAAGGGGTGGAGACCCAGTACTTC.

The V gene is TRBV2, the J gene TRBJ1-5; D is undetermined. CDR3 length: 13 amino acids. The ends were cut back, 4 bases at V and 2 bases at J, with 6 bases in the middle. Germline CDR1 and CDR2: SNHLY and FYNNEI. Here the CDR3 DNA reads TGTGCCAGCAGTGTTGTGGGCAATCAGCCCCAGCATTTT. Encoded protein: CASSVVGNQPQHF.

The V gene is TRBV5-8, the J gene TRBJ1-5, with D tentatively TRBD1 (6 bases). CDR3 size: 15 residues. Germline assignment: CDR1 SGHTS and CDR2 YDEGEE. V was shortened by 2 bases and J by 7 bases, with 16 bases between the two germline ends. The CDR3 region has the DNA TGTGCCAGCAGCTTAGGTCGGACAGACGGGCAGCCCCAGCATTTT. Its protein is CASSLGRTDGQPQHF. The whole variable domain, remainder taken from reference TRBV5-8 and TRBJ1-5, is EAGVTQSPTHLIKTRGQQATLRCSPISGHTSVYWYQQALGLGLQFLLWYDEGEERNRGNFPPRFSGRQFPNYSSELNVNALELEDSALYLCASSLGRTDGQPQHFGDGTRLSIL.

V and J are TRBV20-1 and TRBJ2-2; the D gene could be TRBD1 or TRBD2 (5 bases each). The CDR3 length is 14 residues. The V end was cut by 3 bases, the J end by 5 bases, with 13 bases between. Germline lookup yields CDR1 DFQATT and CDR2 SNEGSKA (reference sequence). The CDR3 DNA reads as TGCAGTGCTAGGCCGGGGCTTCGGACCGGGGAGCTGTTTTTT. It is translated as CSARPGLRTGELFF.

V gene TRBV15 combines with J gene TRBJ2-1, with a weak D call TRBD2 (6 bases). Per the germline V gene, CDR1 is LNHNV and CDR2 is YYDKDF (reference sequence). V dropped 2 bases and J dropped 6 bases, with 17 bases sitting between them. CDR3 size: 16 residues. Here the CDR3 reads CATSRPKAGSGNEQFF. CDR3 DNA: TGTGCCACCAGCAGACCCAAAGCGGGTTCTGGCAATGAGCAGTTCTTC.

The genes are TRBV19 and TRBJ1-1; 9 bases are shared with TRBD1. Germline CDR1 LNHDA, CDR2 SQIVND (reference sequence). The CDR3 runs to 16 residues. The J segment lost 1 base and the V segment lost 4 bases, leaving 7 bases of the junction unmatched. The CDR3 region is CASSRRDRDTNTEAFF. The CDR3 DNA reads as TGTGCCAGTAGTAGAAGGGACAGGGATACGAACACTGAAGCTTTCTTT.

This chain's CDR3 is CATSRDEGQGGGEQYF. The CDR3 DNA is TGTGCCACCAGCAGAGACGAGGGACAGGGAGGGGGCGAGCAGTACTTC. The chain recombines TRBV15 with TRBJ2-7; 9 nucleotides line up with TRBD1. The CDR3 totals 16 residues. The V segment lost 0 bases and the J segment 6 bases; nucleotides outside the gene matches: 9. Looked up from germline, CDR1 is LNHNV and CDR2 is YYDKDF (reference sequence). Supplemented by reference TRBV15 and TRBJ2-7, the full variable domain reads DAMVIQNPRYQVTQFGKPVTLSCSQTLNHNVMYWYQQKSSQAPKLLFHYYDKDFNNEADTPDNFQSRRPNTSFCFLDIRSPGLGDTAMYLCATSRDEGQGGGEQYFGPGTRLTVT.

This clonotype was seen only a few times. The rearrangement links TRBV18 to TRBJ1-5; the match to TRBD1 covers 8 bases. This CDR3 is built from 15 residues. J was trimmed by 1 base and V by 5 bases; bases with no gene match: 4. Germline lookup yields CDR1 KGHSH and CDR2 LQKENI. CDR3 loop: CASSAGQVSNQPQHF. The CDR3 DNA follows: TGTGCCAGCTCAGCGGGACAGGTGAGCAATCAGCCCCAGCATTTT.

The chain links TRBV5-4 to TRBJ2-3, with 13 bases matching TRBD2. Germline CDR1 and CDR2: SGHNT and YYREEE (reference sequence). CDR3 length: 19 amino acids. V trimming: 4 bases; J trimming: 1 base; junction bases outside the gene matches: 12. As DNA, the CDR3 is TGTGCCAGCAGCACCAAAGGACTAGCGGGAGTACATGGCACAGATACGCAGTATTTT. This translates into CASSTKGLAGVHGTDTQYF.

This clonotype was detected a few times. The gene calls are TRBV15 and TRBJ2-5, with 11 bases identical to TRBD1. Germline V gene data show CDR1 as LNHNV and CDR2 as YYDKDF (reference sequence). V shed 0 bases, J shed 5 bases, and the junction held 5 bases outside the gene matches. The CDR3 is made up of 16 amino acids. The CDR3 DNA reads TGTGCCACCAGCAGAGAAAGGGACAGGGGGTGGGAGACCCAGTACTTC. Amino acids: CATSRERDRGWETQYF.